The TCR beta chain under discussion was sequenced for a study of memory CD4+ T cells and cytomegalovirus serostatus. The sort gate was single viable CD3+CD4+CD8-CD45RO+ cells for memory CD4+ T cells. Positive selection with CD4 microbeads enriched total CD4+ T cells. The V and J ends lost 2 bases and 3 bases respectively, with 8 bases between them. The CDR3 consists of 13 residues. The V gene's germline CDR1 is SGHNT and CDR2 YYREEE (reference sequence). As originally analysed: Out-of-frame sequences were removed, leaving 2 million to 2.5 million distinct TCRbeta sequences. TCRdb keeps only in-frame clones here, not all; method: immunoSEQ multiplex PCR. V and J calls and clone size are copied from that table; D and trimming were computed from the DNA. The sample has about 52,000 clones, around 80% seen once; the top ten hold about 1.4%. This clone has more than one count but fewer than ten. Antigen unknown.

Study-wide results and limits: CD4+ memory repertoires contained about two fifths of the 164 reported CMV TCRbeta sequences.

Sequencing was performed on memory CD4+ T cells from blood. The source is an adult in good health and CMV-seropositive. J is TRBJ2-5 and V is TRBV5-4; maybe TRBD1 (5 bases). The CDR3 sequence: CASSFRAEETQYF. CDR3 bases: TGTGCCAGCAGCTTCAGGGCAGAAGAGACCCAGTACTTC.